A single sample gave rise to the 16 T cell receptor beta chains below, sequenced in a study of beta chain features in type 1 diabetes. Every isolated RNA sample was fully reverse transcribed, so sequencing captured expressed TCRB transcripts. TCRdb's copy holds only in-frame clones and misses some; the assay was immunoSEQ multiplex PCR. The data show around 280,000 clones, about 15% seen once. Study results and caveats: All four CD4+ subsets from Type 1 diabetes patients carried moderately but significantly shorter TCRB CDR3s.

The antigens for these receptors are not known. The specimen sequenced was naive CD4+ T cells from blood. Receptors were obtained from a man younger than 30 with type 1 diabetes.

This rearrangement joins TRBV25-1 to TRBJ2-3; TRBD2 is a possible D gene (5 bases). V dropped 4 bases and J dropped 1 base, with 6 bases sitting between them. CDR3 length: 13 amino acids. Germline-derived CDR1 and CDR2 are MGHDK and SYGVNS. This CDR3 is CASSGGRTDTQYF. CDR3 sequence (DNA): TGTGCCAGCAGTGGCGGGCGCACAGATACGCAGTATTTT.

The table lists this clone with a few counts. The chain combines TRBV30 with TRBJ2-3; D is possibly TRBD2 (6 bases). This CDR3 region has 13 residues. Germline CDR1 and CDR2: GTSNPN and SVGIG (reference sequence). The ends were cut back, 1 base at V and 6 bases at J, with 11 bases in the middle. The CDR3 here is CAWSDGSGDTQYF. CDR3 in DNA: TGTGCCTGGAGTGACGGGAGCGGGGATACGCAGTATTTT. The full variable domain, with the rest looked up from reference TRBV30 and TRBJ2-3, is SQTIHQWPATLVQPVGSPLSLECTVEGTSNPNLYWYRQAAGRGLQLLFYSVGIGQISSEVPQNLSASRPQDRQFILSSKKLLLSDSGFYLCAWSDGSGDTQYFGPGTRLTVL.

V usage is TRBV2 and J usage is TRBJ2-1; D call uncertain. This CDR3 region has 12 residues. V lost 5 bases and J 7 bases, leaving 9 bases between the germline ends. From germline, CDR1 is SNHLY and CDR2 FYNNEI. CDR3 amino acids: CASSSVANEQFF. CDR3 bases: TGTGCCAGCAGTAGTGTCGCGAATGAGCAGTTCTTC. The full variable domain, with the rest looked up from reference TRBV2 and TRBJ2-1, is EPEVTQTPSHQVTQMGQEVILRCVPISNHLYFYWYRQILGQKVEFLVSFYNNEISEKSEIFDDQFSVERPDGSNFTLKIRSTKLEDSAMYFCASSSVANEQFFGPGTRLTVL.

The chain is built from TRBV28 and TRBJ1-1, with D unresolved. The CDR3 loop spans 13 amino acids. CDR1 is MDHEN, CDR2 SYDVKM, per germline. Trimming pared 6 bases from V and 0 bases from J, leaving 8 bases between. The CDR3 DNA sequence: TGTGCCAGCAGCTCTCAGTTGAACACTGAAGCTTTCTTT. Encoded protein: CASSSQLNTEAFF. The whole variable domain, remainder taken from reference TRBV28 and TRBJ1-1, is DVKVTQSSRYLVKRTGEKVFLECVQDMDHENMFWYRQDPGLGLRLIYFSYDVKMKEKGDIPEGYSVSREKKERFSLILESASTNQTSMYLCASSSQLNTEAFFGQGTRLTVV.

This clone has a handful of counts. The genes are TRBV7-9 and TRBJ2-3, with D possibly being TRBD2 (6 bases). The CDR3 has 15 amino acids. Germline V gene sequence: CDR1 SEHNR, CDR2 FQNEAQ (reference sequence). V lost 1 base, J lost 0 bases, and 8 bases lay in between. The chain's CDR3 is CASSLGGISTDTQYF. The CDR3 DNA follows: TGTGCCAGCAGCTTAGGCGGGATTAGCACAGATACGCAGTATTTT.

Only a few counts were recorded for this clone. The chain uses TRBV28 and TRBJ2-7; 7 nucleotides match TRBD1. V was clipped by 3 bases and J by 5 bases; unmatched bases: 10. The CDR3 is 15 amino acids. The V gene's germline CDR1 is MDHEN and CDR2 SYDVKM. The CDR3 sequence is CASSLPGTAPDEQYF. Here the CDR3 DNA reads TGTGCCAGCAGTTTGCCCGGGACAGCCCCCGACGAGCAGTACTTC.

The chain combines TRBV6-5 with TRBJ1-6, with TRBD1 matching over 8 bases. Germline CDR1 and CDR2: MNHEY and SVGAGI. V was clipped by 0 bases and J by 10 bases; unmatched bases: 5. This CDR3 is 15 amino acids long. The CDR3 DNA is TGTGCCAGCAGTTACTCGAACAGGGGGGACTCACCCCTCCACTTT. It translates to CASSYSNRGDSPLHF.

The J gene is TRBJ1-2, the V gene TRBV5-4; tentatively, D is TRBD1 (5 bases). The CDR3 is made up of 14 amino acids. Germline CDR1 and CDR2: SGHNT and YYREEE (reference sequence). Trimming stripped 4 bases from V and 5 bases from J, with 15 bases between. The DNA of the CDR3 is TGTGCCAGCAGCCGAGGACAAACCTCTTATGGCTACACCTTC. It is translated as CASSRGQTSYGYTF.

The chain combines TRBV9 with TRBJ1-4, with D perhaps matching TRBD1 (5 bases). The CDR3 has 15 residues. Germline V CDR1 and CDR2: SGDLS, YYNGEE. Trimming took off 1 base at V and 8 bases at J, with 15 bases between the two ends. The CDR3 DNA sequence: TGTGCCAGCAGCGTACGGTCAGGGATCGGAGAAAAACTGTTTTTT. It encodes CASSVRSGIGEKLFF.

This clone was counted between two and nine times. V gene TRBV25-1 combines with J gene TRBJ2-3, with unresolved D. Germline loops: CDR1 MGHDK, CDR2 SYGVNS. CDR3 length equals 13 residues. With 7 bases removed from V and 6 bases from J, the gap between germline ends came to 14 bases. The CDR3 region has the DNA TGTGCCAGCAATCATCCTCTGAGCGATACGCAGTATTTT. Protein: CASNHPLSDTQYF. Filled out from reference TRBV25-1 and TRBJ2-3, the complete variable domain reads EADIYQTPRYLVIGTGKKITLECSQTMGHDKMYWYQQDPGMELHLIHYSYGVNSTEKGDLSSESTVSRIRTEHFPLTLESARPSHTSQYLCASNHPLSDTQYFGPGTRLTVL.

V usage is TRBV27 and J usage is TRBJ2-7; 8 bases map to TRBD2. The CDR3 runs to 16 residues. J gave up 4 bases and V 3 bases, and 11 bases lay outside the gene matches. The germline V gene encodes CDR1 MNHEY and CDR2 SMNVEV (reference sequence). The CDR3 region has the DNA TGTGCCAGCAGTTTCTCGCGGACTAGCTTGTTTTACGAGCAGTACTTC. The encoded protein is CASSFSRTSLFYEQYF.

The chain is built from TRBV4-3 and TRBJ2-6; 8 nucleotides line up with TRBD1. The CDR3 length is 20 residues. The germline V gene has CDR1 LGHNA and CDR2 YSLEER. The ends lost 3 bases at V and 0 bases at J; junction bases unmatched: 13. CDR3 nucleotide sequence: TGCGCCAGCAGCCACCCTCACCCGACAGGGGTGATCTCTGGGGCCAACGTCCTGACTTTC. Translated, it gives CASSHPHPTGVISGANVLTF.

The sample holds a few counts of this clone. The gene calls are TRBV6-5 and TRBJ2-1; unclear D gene. Deletions cut 6 bases from V and 6 bases from J, with 9 bases between. The CDR3 extends over 12 amino acids. Germline V CDR1 and CDR2: MNHEY, SVGAGI. The CDR3 region has the DNA TGTGCCAGCAGATCGAGCCTCAATGAGCAGTTCTTC. Amino acid sequence: CASRSSLNEQFF.

This clone was seen more than once but under ten times. This chain uses TRBV6-6 with TRBJ2-5; 8 positions agree with TRBD1. From germline, CDR1 is MNHNY and CDR2 SVGAGI (reference sequence). V gave up 5 bases and J gave up 5 bases; unmatched junction bases: 7. The CDR3 totals 14 residues. CDR3 loop: CASSLGTGRETQYF. CDR3 DNA sequence: TGTGCCAGCAGTCTCGGGACAGGTCGGGAGACCCAGTACTTC.

This clone has just a few counts. The chain has TRBV28 and TRBJ2-7; TRBD1 matches at 7 bases. Germline CDR1 and CDR2: MDHEN and SYDVKM. This CDR3 region has 15 residues. The V and J ends lost 4 bases and 4 bases, in that order; junction bases with no gene match: 10. CDR3: CASSSPDRPTYEQYF. CDR3 sequence (DNA): TGTGCCAGCAGTTCACCGGACAGGCCGACGTACGAGCAGTACTTC.

The chain combines TRBV19 with TRBJ2-7, with D possibly matching TRBD1 (5 bases). Germline lookup yields CDR1 LNHDA and CDR2 SQIVND (reference sequence). This CDR3 has 15 amino acids. Deletions cut 4 bases from V and 2 bases from J, with 15 bases between. In nucleotides, the CDR3 is TGTGCCAGTAGTAAAACAGGTCAGGCCACCTACGAGCAGTACTTC. Translation gives CASSKTGQATYEQYF.